This record looks at one TCR beta chain sequence and its context. Its antigen is not known. The data were obtained in a study of cytomegalovirus exposure and HLA in healthy donors. The wider study: One earlier analysis, a look at some 180 million T cells, found about 100 million unique TCR beta sequences. The study's early data release held about 77 million unique TCRs from HLA-typed donors. General study points: Associated with HLA alleles at 0.05 false discovery rate in a later analysis were approximately 17,000 TCR beta sequences. Being productive about 90% or about 30% of the time was typical of most TCR beta V segments in an earlier analysis.

PCR involved 60 Vbeta and 13 Jbeta primers. Produced via immunoSEQ multiplex PCR; TCRdb's table is partial and in-frame only. The table includes approximately 220,000 clones, less than 85% detected once. The CDR3 runs to 16 residues. Germline assignment: CDR1 SGHNT and CDR2 YENEEA. Deletions cut 1 base from V and 2 bases from J, with 13 bases between. Input material: PBMCs. The source is a girl aged 2-10 years in good health and CMV-seronegative. The chain links TRBV11-3 to TRBJ2-3; tentatively, D is TRBD2 (5 bases). Written as DNA, the CDR3 is TGTGCCAGCAGCTTAGGAGGAGGCAGGTACACAGATACGCAGTATTTT. Translated, it gives CASSLGGGRYTDTQYF. Based on the CDR3 plus reference TRBV11-3 and TRBJ2-3, the full variable domain is EAGVVQSPRYKIIEKKQPVAFWCNPISGHNTLYWYLQNLGQGPELLIRYENEEAVDDSQLPKDRFSAERLKGVDSTLKIQPAELGDSAVYLCASSLGGGRYTDTQYFGPGTRLTVL.